The source of this TCR beta chain is a study of human T cells and chemical hapten exposure. TCRdb itself ran the RACE reads through MiXCR, one entry per CDR3 protein. The data contain around 300,000 distinct CDR3 sequences, around 7.3% of them singletons. Noted time point: pre-sensitization, week 0. Treatment reported: therapeutic diphenylcyclopropenone sensitization with weekly scalp DPC. The authors extracted total RNA from unfractionated whole blood. The sample holds a few counts of this clonotype. CDR1 is LGHDT, CDR2 YNNKEL, per germline (reference sequence). Trimming shortened V by 0 bases and J by 9 bases, and 15 bases separated the two germline ends. The CDR3 spans 15 residues.

This TCR was recovered from a man aged 18 to 29 with alopecia areata. Some clones in this sample may be carry-over from other donors' samples. The gene calls are TRBV3-1 and TRBJ2-1; D possibly uses TRBD1 or TRBD2 (5 bases each). This specimen consisted of whole blood, obtained in connection with sensitization to the hapten diphenylcyclopropenone (DPC). The CDR3 reads CASSQDGTAGSEQFF. The CDR3 DNA follows: TGTGCCAGCAGCCAAGACGGGACGGCGGGCAGTGAGCAGTTCTTC.